One sample yielded the 10 T cell receptor beta chains listed below, sequenced in a study of T cells in Graves' hyperthyroidism and ophthalmopathy. Amplified TCR beta CDR3 regions came from RNA transcripts. Researchers ran a first-round RT-PCR on the TCR CDR3 using the HTBI primer set. TCRdb reprocessed the multiplex PCR reads with MiXCR, giving one entry per CDR3 protein. The data hold more than 100,000 distinct CDR3 sequences, with approximately 48% observed a single time. The source material was blood. All receptors derive from a man aged 35 to 55 with Graves' hyperthyroidism.

Comments on this clonotype: It is unclear where the CDR3 begins or ends on the DNA, so no DNA is shown, and the CDR3 is as TCRdb lists it. The chain combines TRBV7-8 with TRBJ1-2. The CDR3 is made up of 14 amino acids, end residues included. CDR1 is SGHVS, CDR2 FQNEAQ, per germline. This CDR3 reads CASSRIKAFFGYTF.

Ten or more counts support this clonotype. V gene TRBV19 combines with J gene TRBJ1-5; D not certain. Germline values: CDR1 LNHDA, CDR2 SQIVND (reference sequence). V was cut by 5 bases and J by 5 bases, with 10 bases left in between. The CDR3 sequence is 13 residues long. CDR3 DNA: TGTGCCAGTAGTGCCCAAGTCGATCAGCCCCAGCATTTT. Amino acid sequence: CASSAQVDQPQHF.

Ten or more counts support this clonotype. The rearrangement joins TRBV7-9 to TRBJ1-1; the D is unclear. The germline V gene encodes CDR1 SEHNR and CDR2 FQNEAQ (reference sequence). This CDR3 has 13 amino acids. Trimming pared 5 bases from V and 1 base from J, leaving 8 bases between. CDR3 coding DNA: TGTGCCAGCAGCCCCCGGCGGAACACTGAAGCTTTCTTT. Its translation: CASSPRRNTEAFF.

There are many counts of this clonotype. The chain has TRBV2 and TRBJ2-1; 10 bases map to TRBD2. Trimming took 1 base from V and 9 from J; bases not matched to a gene: 6. The CDR3 length is 15 residues. The germline V gene encodes CDR1 SNHLY and CDR2 FYNNEI. CDR3 nucleotides: TGTGCCAGCAGTGAAGGCCTAGCGGGAGTAGGTGAGCAGTTCTTC. The encoded protein is CASSEGLAGVGEQFF.

This clonotype was observed at least ten times. This sequence joins TRBV19 and TRBJ2-7, with D possibly matching TRBD1 (6 bases). From germline, CDR1 is LNHDA and CDR2 SQIVND (reference sequence). CDR3 length: 14 residues. V was trimmed by 5 bases and J by 1 base, leaving 12 bases between them. In DNA, the CDR3 is TGTGCCAGTAGTTCCCAGACAGGATCCTACGAGCAGTACTTC. This translates into CASSSQTGSYEQYF.

This clonotype was found a few times. The genes are TRBV29-1 and TRBJ1-3; TRBD1 might be the D (6 bases). Germline V gene data show CDR1 as SQVTM and CDR2 as ANQGSEA. The V and J ends lost 3 bases and 2 bases respectively, with 11 bases between them. This CDR3 contains 14 residues. CDR3 bases: TGCAGCGTTGATCGGGACACTACTGGAAACACCATATATTTT. This sequence encodes CSVDRDTTGNTIYF.

This clonotype has a handful of counts. The gene calls are TRBV27 and TRBJ2-6; D is perhaps TRBD1 (5 bases). Germline CDR1 is MNHEY and CDR2 is SMNVEV (reference sequence). The germline V and J ends were trimmed by 3 bases and 4 bases, with 10 bases remaining between them. This CDR3 is built from 15 residues. The DNA of the CDR3 is TGTGCCAGCAGTTTTTGGCAGGGCGGGGCCAACGTCCTGACTTTC. Protein: CASSFWQGGANVLTF.

The rearrangement uses TRBV28 and TRBJ1-2; no firm D call. Trimming took off 3 bases at V and 3 bases at J, with 5 bases between the two ends. Germline V gene lookup returns CDR1 MDHEN and CDR2 SYDVKM. The length of the CDR3 is 12 residues. The CDR3 loop is CASSFGYYGYTF. In nucleotides, the CDR3 is TGTGCCAGCAGTTTTGGGTACTATGGCTACACCTTC.

This sequence joins TRBV2 and TRBJ1-2; D unresolved. Germline V gene lookup returns CDR1 SNHLY and CDR2 FYNNEI. V lost 2 bases and J 3 bases, leaving 7 bases between the germline ends. The CDR3 extends over 13 amino acids. The CDR3 is CASSERADYGYTF. In nucleotides, the CDR3 is TGTGCCAGCAGTGAAAGGGCAGACTATGGCTACACCTTC. The full variable domain, with the rest looked up from reference TRBV2 and TRBJ1-2, is EPEVTQTPSHQVTQMGQEVILRCVPISNHLYFYWYRQILGQKVEFLVSFYNNEISEKSEIFDDQFSVERPDGSNFTLKIRSTKLEDSAMYFCASSERADYGYTFGSGTRLTVV.

This clonotype has ten or more counts. The chain employs TRBV25-1 and TRBJ2-3; D is perhaps TRBD1 (5 bases). The CDR3 has 14 residues. CDR1 MGHDK and CDR2 SYGVNS come from the germline V gene. V gave up 3 bases and J gave up 4 bases, with 11 bases separating them. Written as DNA, the CDR3 is TGTGCCAGCAGTGACGCAGGGTTGGCAGATACGCAGTATTTT. Translated: CASSDAGLADTQYF. Based on the CDR3 plus reference TRBV25-1 and TRBJ2-3, the full variable domain is EADIYQTPRYLVIGTGKKITLECSQTMGHDKMYWYQQDPGMELHLIHYSYGVNSTEKGDLSSESTVSRIRTEHFPLTLESARPSHTSQYLCASSDAGLADTQYFGPGTRLTVL.